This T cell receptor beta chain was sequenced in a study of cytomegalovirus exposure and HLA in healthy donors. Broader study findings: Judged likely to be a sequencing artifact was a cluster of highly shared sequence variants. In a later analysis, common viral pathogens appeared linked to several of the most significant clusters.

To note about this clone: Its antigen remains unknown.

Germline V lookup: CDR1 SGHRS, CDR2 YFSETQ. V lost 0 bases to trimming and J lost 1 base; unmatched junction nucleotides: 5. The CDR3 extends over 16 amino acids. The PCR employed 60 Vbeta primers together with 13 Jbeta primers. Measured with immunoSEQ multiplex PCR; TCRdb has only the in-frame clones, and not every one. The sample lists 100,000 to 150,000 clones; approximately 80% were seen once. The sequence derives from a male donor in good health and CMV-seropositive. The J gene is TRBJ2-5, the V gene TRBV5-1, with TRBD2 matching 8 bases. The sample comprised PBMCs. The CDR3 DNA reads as TGCGCCAGCAGCTTGGGTCCGGGGGGGATCCAAGAGACCCAGTACTTC. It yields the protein CASSLGPGGIQETQYF.